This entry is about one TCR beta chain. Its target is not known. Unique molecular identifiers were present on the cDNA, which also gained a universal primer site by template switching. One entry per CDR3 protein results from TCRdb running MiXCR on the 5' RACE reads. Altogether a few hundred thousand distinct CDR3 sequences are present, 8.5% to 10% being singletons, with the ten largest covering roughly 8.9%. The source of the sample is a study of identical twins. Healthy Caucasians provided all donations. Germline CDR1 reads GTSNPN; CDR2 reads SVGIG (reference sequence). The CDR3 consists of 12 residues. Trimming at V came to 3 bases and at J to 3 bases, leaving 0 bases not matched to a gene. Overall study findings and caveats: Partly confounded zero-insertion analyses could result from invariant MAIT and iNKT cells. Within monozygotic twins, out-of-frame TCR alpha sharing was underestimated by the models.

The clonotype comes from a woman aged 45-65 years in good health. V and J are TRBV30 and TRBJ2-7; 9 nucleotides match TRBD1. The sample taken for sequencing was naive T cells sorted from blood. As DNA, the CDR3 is TGTGCCTGGAGGGACAGGGGCTACGAGCAGTACTTC. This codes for CAWRDRGYEQYF.